This T cell receptor beta chain was sequenced for a study of tumor-infiltrating lymphocytes in primary liver carcinoma. From 500 ng of total RNA, TCR beta-specific cDNA was reverse-transcribed using a constant-region primer. Sequencing libraries for TCR beta derived from three nested multiplex PCR rounds that used slightly modified ARM-PCR. Researchers ran the first two PCR rounds for about 11 cycles each with TRBV1-TRBV30 forward primers and a C-beta reverse primer. TCRdb re-derived calls from the multiplex PCR reads in MiXCR, one entry per CDR3 protein. The table shows 310,000 or so distinct CDR3 sequences, with 45% to 70% occurring only once. The blood RNA (from unsorted whole blood) was obtained, and germline DNA was also extracted. To note about this clonotype: The CDR3 does not close with the conserved phenylalanine or tryptophan, likely indicating a read error.

The V and J ends lost 11 bases and 12 bases, in that order; junction bases with no gene match: 16. The germline gives CDR1 MDHEN, CDR2 SYDVKM. The CDR3 has 14 amino acids. This TCR derives from a woman aged 30 to 39 with primary liver carcinoma and hepatitis B virus infection. This rearrangement joins TRBV28 to TRBJ2-1, with TRBD2 matching 10 bases. Sequenced: peripheral blood. The CDR3 reads CAGSFSGRGGWQFI. DNA of the CDR3: TGTGCCGGTTCCTTCAGCGGGAGGGGAGGGTGGCAGTTCATC.